These 27 T cell receptor beta chains came from one sample sequenced in a study of T-cell memory formation after mild COVID-19. TCRdb re-called the 5' RACE reads with MiXCR, one entry per CDR3 protein. The sample records 58,000 or so distinct CDR3 sequences, around 30% being singletons. Input material: PBMCs or a T cell subset sorted from them (not recorded which). All receptors derive from a man aged 18 to 30 who had mild COVID-19 (a few samples of this study predate the infection). Cell type and time point are not known.

V is TRBV2 and J is TRBJ2-1; 11 bases are shared with TRBD2. This CDR3 has 12 amino acids. The ends lost 6 bases at V and 12 bases at J; junction bases unmatched: 4. Looked up from germline, CDR1 is SNHLY and CDR2 is FYNNEI. The CDR3 protein is CASRASGGSQFF. The CDR3 nucleotides read TGTGCCAGCAGGGCTAGCGGGGGGTCGCAGTTCTTC.

The genes are TRBV7-9 and TRBJ2-3; D assignment may be TRBD1 or TRBD2 (6 bases each). The V and J ends lost 3 bases and 3 bases respectively, with 22 bases between them. This CDR3 region has 18 residues. CDR1 and CDR2 from the germline V gene are SEHNR and FQNEAQ (reference sequence). The CDR3 region has the DNA TGTGCCAGCAGCTTCTTTATTGTACGGGGGACAAATACAGATACGCAGTATTTT. It codes for CASSFFIVRGTNTDTQYF.

This sequence joins TRBV4-1 and TRBJ2-3; D is unresolved. The CDR3 sequence is 16 residues long. Deletions cut 6 bases from V and 5 bases from J, with 21 bases between. Germline V gene data show CDR1 as MGHRA and CDR2 as YSYEKL. The CDR3 is CASSYPRLYGGDTQYF. For the CDR3, the DNA is TGCGCCAGCAGTTACCCCAGGCTCTATGGCGGAGATACGCAGTATTTT.

The V and J genes are TRBV9 and TRBJ2-1; D remains unclear. The V gene lost 4 bases and the J gene lost 3 bases, with 14 bases spanning the gap. Germline assignment: CDR1 SGDLS and CDR2 YYNGEE. The CDR3 totals 15 residues. The DNA for the CDR3 is TGTGCCAGCAGCCCTCGCGCGGCGCTCTACAATGAGCAGTTCTTC. Protein sequence: CASSPRAALYNEQFF.

The chain links TRBV7-6 to TRBJ1-2; 9 nucleotides agree with TRBD1. Germline-derived CDR1 and CDR2 are SGHVS and FNYEAQ. V shed 5 bases and J 4 bases; nucleotides not matched to a gene: 14. There are 17 residues in the CDR3. DNA for the CDR3: TGTGCCAGCAGCGATAGTCTAAAACAGGGGGCGACCTATGGCTACACCTTC. Translated, it gives CASSDSLKQGATYGYTF.

The genes are TRBV2 and TRBJ1-3; D not resolved. V was cut by 11 bases and J by 1 base, with 15 bases left in between. Per germline, CDR1 SNHLY and CDR2 FYNNEI. The CDR3 loop spans 14 amino acids. The CDR3 is CAAWEPISGNTIYF. In DNA, the CDR3 is TGTGCCGCCTGGGAGCCGATATCTGGAAACACCATATATTTT.

The gene calls are TRBV7-9 and TRBJ2-3, with D hard to call. The CDR3 sequence is 14 residues long. Trimming cost V 7 bases and J 0 bases, with 11 bases left between them. CDR1 is SEHNR, CDR2 FQNEAQ, per germline (reference sequence). CDR3 amino acids: CASTPPTSTDTQYF. The CDR3 coding sequence is TGTGCCAGCACCCCTCCGACGAGCACAGATACGCAGTATTTT.

This clonotype was detected ten times or more. The chain joins TRBV3-1 to TRBJ2-3; D remains ambiguous. The ends were cut back, 0 bases at V and 0 bases at J, with 7 bases in the middle. This CDR3 region has 15 residues. Germline values: CDR1 LGHDT, CDR2 YNNKEL (reference sequence). CDR3 residues: CASSQESASTDTQYF. For the CDR3, the DNA is TGTGCCAGCAGCCAAGAGTCGGCTAGCACAGATACGCAGTATTTT.

This clonotype was seen only a few times. The chain carries TRBV6-2 or TRBV6-3 and TRBJ2-3; the match to TRBD2 covers 8 bases. V lost 6 bases to trimming and J lost 4 bases; unmatched junction nucleotides: 9. The CDR3 has 15 residues. Germline CDR1 is MNHEY and CDR2 is SVGEGT. CDR3 coding DNA: TGTGCCAGCAGCTACACGGGACTAGTGGCAGATACGCAGTATTTT. Amino acid sequence: CASSYTGLVADTQYF.

The chain recombines TRBV11-2 with TRBJ2-3; D perhaps matches TRBD2 (5 bases). CDR3 length equals 15 residues. CDR1 is SGHAT and CDR2 is FQNNGV in the germline V gene. V gave up 5 bases and J gave up 5 bases, with 17 bases separating them. The CDR3 here is CASSLVPGVGDTQYF. CDR3 DNA sequence: TGTGCCAGCAGCCTTGTCCCCGGGGTGGGAGATACGCAGTATTTT. Full variable domain (remainder filled in from reference TRBV11-2 and TRBJ2-3): EAGVAQSPRYKIIEKRQSVAFWCNPISGHATLYWYQQILGQGPKLLIQFQNNGVVDDSQLPKDRFSAERLKGVDSTLKIQPAKLEDSAVYLCASSLVPGVGDTQYFGPGTRLTVL.

The chain joins TRBV5-1 to TRBJ2-7; no definite D call. CDR1 SGHRS and CDR2 YFSETQ come from the germline V gene. V was cut by 0 bases and J by 0 bases, with 13 bases left in between. CDR3 size: 16 residues. CDR3 residues: CASSLAQSISSYEQYF. The CDR3, as DNA: TGCGCCAGCAGCTTGGCCCAGAGTATTTCCTCCTACGAGCAGTACTTC.

This clonotype was recorded a few times. The chain joins TRBV24-1 to TRBJ2-1; TRBD1 matches at 9 bases. Germline V CDR1 and CDR2: KGHDR, SFDVKD. The CDR3 length is 18 residues. Germline trimming cut 5 bases from V and 4 bases from J; bases unmatched to any gene: 14. CDR3 loop: CATSGRDRETSSYNEQFF. CDR3 sequence (DNA): TGTGCCACCAGTGGGAGGGACAGGGAGACGTCTTCATACAATGAGCAGTTCTTC.

This clonotype has ten or more counts. This chain connects TRBV5-1 to TRBJ2-7; the D gene is possibly TRBD1 (5 bases). Per the germline V gene, CDR1 is SGHRS and CDR2 is YFSETQ. V gave up 0 bases and J gave up 5 bases, with 15 bases separating them. CDR3 length: 15 residues. The CDR3 sequence: CASSLEGQGSDEQYV. CDR3 coding DNA: TGCGCCAGCAGCTTGGAAGGGCAGGGCAGCGACGAGCAGTACGTC.

In this sample, this clonotype turned up a few times. This sequence joins TRBV4-3 and TRBJ2-1, with D uncertain. The V gene's germline CDR1 is LGHNA and CDR2 YSLEER. Trimming left V 0 bases short and J 12 bases short, with 21 bases between. This CDR3 comprises 16 residues. CDR3 in amino acids: CASSQDALPDPFGQFF. The DNA for the CDR3 is TGCGCCAGCAGCCAAGACGCCCTACCTGACCCTTTCGGGCAGTTCTTC.

This clonotype was counted between two and nine times. This chain connects TRBV27 to TRBJ2-3, with 9 bases fitting TRBD2. The CDR3 covers 17 residues. After removal of 3 bases from V and 0 bases from J, the junction contained 7 bases not matched to a gene. Germline CDR1 and CDR2: MNHEY and SMNVEV (reference sequence). The CDR3 reads CASSLISGGSSTDTQYF. The DNA of the CDR3 is TGTGCCAGCAGTTTGATTAGCGGGGGATCTAGCACAGATACGCAGTATTTT.

This clonotype came up a few times. The chain recombines TRBV7-9 with TRBJ2-1; 8 nucleotides agree with TRBD2. CDR1 SEHNR and CDR2 FQNEAQ come from the germline V gene (reference sequence). The CDR3 is 15 amino acids. J was trimmed by 6 bases and V by 7 bases; bases with no gene match: 11. CDR3 in DNA: TGTGCCAGCAACCCGGGACTAGGCGGTCCCAATGAGCAGTTCTTC. Translated: CASNPGLGGPNEQFF.

This clonotype came up a few times. The V gene is TRBV7-2, the J gene TRBJ2-2; either TRBD1 or TRBD2 may supply D (5 bases each). There are 15 residues in the CDR3. The V gene's germline CDR1 is SGHTA and CDR2 FQGNSA. Trimming took 1 base from V and 4 from J, leaving 10 bases between them. CDR3 protein: CASSLGGGTTGELFF. CDR3 in DNA: TGTGCCAGCAGCTTAGGAGGTGGGACCACCGGGGAGCTGTTTTTT.

The chain combines TRBV13 with TRBJ2-3, with 7 bases identical to TRBD2. V dropped 4 bases and J dropped 5; count of bases not matched to a gene: 6. Germline-derived CDR1 and CDR2 are PRHDT and FYEKMQ (reference sequence). The CDR3 consists of 14 residues. For the CDR3, the DNA is TGTGCCAGCAGCTCCGGGGGGTCCGGAGATACGCAGTATTTT. Its protein is CASSSGGSGDTQYF.

In its sample, this clonotype was seen a few times. The rearrangement joins TRBV7-2 to TRBJ2-1; 7 bases agree with TRBD1. Per germline, CDR1 SGHTA and CDR2 FQGNSA. This CDR3 spans 16 amino acids. The ends lost 2 bases at V and 2 bases at J; junction bases unmatched: 6. CDR3 region: CASSLKQGMAYNEQFF. Here the CDR3 DNA reads TGTGCCAGCAGCTTAAAACAGGGGATGGCCTACAATGAGCAGTTCTTC.

This rearrangement joins TRBV20-1 to TRBJ2-3, with 10 bases aligning to TRBD2. CDR3 length equals 14 residues. Trimming at V came to 7 bases and at J to 1 base, leaving 5 bases not matched to a gene. Germline CDR1 and CDR2: DFQATT and SNEGSKA (reference sequence). The CDR3 is CSGSGGAGTDTQYF. The CDR3 region has the DNA TGCAGTGGAAGCGGGGGGGCTGGCACAGATACGCAGTATTTT.

In this sample, this clonotype turned up a few times. The V gene is TRBV20-1, the J gene TRBJ2-3; 12 bases map to TRBD2. This CDR3 contains 16 residues. Germline V lookup: CDR1 DFQATT, CDR2 SNEGSKA (reference sequence). The V gene end was trimmed by 3 bases and the J gene end by 4 bases; junction bases not matched to a gene: 8. CDR3 nucleotide sequence: TGCAGTGCTAGTCCTTCTAGCGGGGGGGCCTCAGATACGCAGTATTTT. Its protein is CSASPSSGGASDTQYF.

The chain has TRBV2 and TRBJ2-2, with no clear D. The CDR3 length is 11 residues. Trimming took 9 bases from V and 6 from J, leaving 8 bases between them. Germline CDR1 reads SNHLY; CDR2 reads FYNNEI. The CDR3 bases are TGTGCCAGTTACTTCTCCGGGGAGCTGTTTTTT. Its protein product is CASYFSGELFF.

The V and J genes are TRBV12-3 or TRBV12-4 and TRBJ1-3, with D unclear. V was pared by 7 bases and J by 0 bases, with 13 bases between. The CDR3 has 15 residues. In nucleotides, the CDR3 is TGTGCCAGCACCCCCGGACCGAGCTCTGGAAACACCATATATTTT. Translated: CASTPGPSSGNTIYF.

This clonotype was found a few times. This rearrangement joins TRBV29-1 to TRBJ2-3; D might be TRBD1 (6 bases). Between the trimmed V and J ends, which lost 3 bases and 2 bases, there was a span of 12 bases. The CDR3 spans 14 residues. CDR1 is SQVTM and CDR2 is ANQGSEA in the germline V gene. CDR3 amino acids: CSVEWGRYTDTQYF. CDR3 in DNA: TGCAGCGTTGAGTGGGGGCGATACACAGATACGCAGTATTTT.

The V call is TRBV4-1, the J call TRBJ2-3; no definite D call. The CDR3 extends over 16 amino acids. Germline V gene lookup returns CDR1 MGHRA and CDR2 YSYEKL. V was trimmed by 0 bases and J by 5 bases, leaving 15 bases between them. CDR3 sequence: CASSQDLMSVEDTQYF. CDR3 nucleotide sequence: TGCGCCAGCAGCCAAGATTTAATGTCTGTCGAAGATACGCAGTATTTT.

The chain is built from TRBV2 and TRBJ2-1; D not resolved. Trimming cost V 7 bases and J 6 bases, with 7 bases left between them. CDR1 is SNHLY and CDR2 is FYNNEI in the germline V gene. The CDR3 contains 11 residues. As DNA, the CDR3 is TGTGCCAGCACGGAGTCCAATGAGCAGTTCTTC. The encoded protein is CASTESNEQFF.

The sample holds a few counts of this clonotype. The rearrangement joins TRBV7-3 to TRBJ2-5; 7 positions match TRBD2. In germline, CDR1 is SGHTA, CDR2 FQGTGA. V shed 5 bases, J shed 1 base, and the junction held 7 bases outside the gene matches. The CDR3 loop spans 15 amino acids. The CDR3: CASSPIGGVQETQYF. CDR3 DNA sequence: TGTGCCAGCAGCCCCATTGGGGGGGTCCAAGAGACCCAGTACTTC. Supplemented by reference TRBV7-3 and TRBJ2-5, the full variable domain reads GAGVSQTPSNKVTEKGKYVELRCDPISGHTALYWYRQSLGQGPEFLIYFQGTGAADDSGLPNDRFFAVRPEGSVSTLKIQRTERGDSAVYLCASSPIGGVQETQYFGPGTRLLVL.